This T cell receptor (beta chain) derives from a study of cytomegalovirus exposure and HLA in healthy donors. Worth noting for this clone: The antigen is undetermined.

Findings of the study overall: In a later analysis, DRB1 alleles had the most associated TCRs; HLA-C alleles the fewest.

60 Vbeta and 13 Jbeta primers were used in PCR. In the original analysis: Roughly 73 million unique TCR beta chains, about 11 million of them shared, were counted by a later analysis. Some clones are missing from TCRdb's copy, which holds only in-frame ones; the method was immunoSEQ multiplex PCR. Clone size and V and J calls were adopted from that table, with D and trimming inferred from the DNA. The sample records some 180,000 clones, around 80% being singletons. CDR1 is MNHEY and CDR2 is SVGAGI in the germline V gene. The CDR3 length is 14 residues. Unmatched junction bases numbered 6, after V lost 6 bases and J lost 7 bases.

This clonotype was sampled from a woman aged 25-40 years in good health and CMV-seropositive. Source material: PBMCs. The chain combines TRBV6-5 with TRBJ1-5; TRBD1 matches at 10 bases. The CDR3 is CASRGQGVGQPQHF. The CDR3 nucleotides are TGTGCCAGCAGAGGACAGGGGGTCGGGCAGCCCCAGCATTTT.